The 7 T cell receptor beta chains below were found in one sample sequenced in a study of Graves' ophthalmopathy and Graves' hyperthyroidism. TCR beta CDR3 amplification used RNA transcripts. RT-PCR in the first round used HTBI primers; a second-round multiplex PCR followed. TCRdb analysed the multiplex PCR reads with MiXCR anew, one entry per CDR3 protein. The profile covers 400,000 to 450,000 distinct CDR3 sequences, with roughly 21% appearing a single time and roughly 3% taken by the ten largest. Material: peripheral blood. Source of these receptors: a young woman with stable Graves' hyperthyroidism.

This clonotype was counted at least ten times. Just one base apart from a much larger clone, this may be a read error. This chain uses TRBV20-1 with TRBJ1-2; D is unclear. This CDR3 contains 11 residues. Germline V CDR1 and CDR2: DFQATT, SNEGSKA (reference sequence). This CDR3 reads CSARSPYDYTF. The CDR3 bases are TGCAGTGCTAGATCGCCCTATGACTACACCTTC.

This clonotype was counted ten times or more. This chain uses TRBV5-1 with TRBJ2-7, with TRBD2 identical over 8 bases. V gave up 0 bases and J gave up 0 bases; unmatched junction bases: 2. CDR1 is SGHRS, CDR2 YFSETQ, per germline. This CDR3 has 15 residues. CDR3 nucleotides: TGCGCCAGCAGCTTGGATGGGACTAGCTCCTACGAGCAGTACTTC. This codes for CASSLDGTSSYEQYF.

V gene TRBV6-2 or TRBV6-3 combines with J gene TRBJ1-1; perhaps TRBD1 as D (5 bases). The CDR3 runs 14 residues. V was shortened by 6 bases and J by 1 base, with 12 bases between the two germline ends. Germline V gives CDR1 MNHEY, CDR2 SVGEGT. Written as DNA, the CDR3 is TGTGCCAGCAGCCAGGTGGGGGGGAACACTGAAGCTTTCTTT. Translating gives CASSQVGGNTEAFF.

This clonotype came up many times. This chain links TRBV30 with TRBJ2-7; the match to TRBD2 covers 13 bases. From germline, CDR1 is GTSNPN and CDR2 SVGIG (reference sequence). Unmatched junction bases numbered 9, after V lost 2 bases and J lost 2 bases. The length of the CDR3 is 17 residues. This chain's CDR3 is CAWSTARTSGSPYEQYF. CDR3 bases: TGTGCCTGGAGTACAGCCAGGACTAGCGGGAGTCCCTACGAGCAGTACTTC. Full variable domain (rest looked up from reference TRBV30 and TRBJ2-7): SQTIHQWPATLVQPVGSPLSLECTVEGTSNPNLYWYRQAAGRGLQLLFYSVGIGQISSEVPQNLSASRPQDRQFILSSKKLLLSDSGFYLCAWSTARTSGSPYEQYFGPGTRLTVT.

The gene calls are TRBV5-1 and TRBJ2-7; 8 bases map to TRBD1. V was pared by 3 bases and J by 4 bases, with 9 bases of the junction left unmatched. CDR1 is SGHRS, CDR2 YFSETQ, per germline. CDR3 length: 15 amino acids. The CDR3 DNA sequence: TGCGCCAGCAGCTGGACCGCGGACAGGGAATACGAGCAGTACTTC. As protein: CASSWTADREYEQYF.

This chain uses TRBV28 with TRBJ2-7, with a weak D call TRBD1 (5 bases). Germline V gene lookup returns CDR1 MDHEN and CDR2 SYDVKM. V was pared by 5 bases and J by 0 bases, with 11 bases between. This CDR3 is built from 14 residues. CDR3 DNA sequence: TGTGCCAGCAGTATAGGGGCGCCCTCCTACGAGCAGTACTTC. It yields the protein CASSIGAPSYEQYF.

This clonotype was seen ten or more times. CDR3 sequence reads: CASSVSGPQETQYF. Written as DNA, the CDR3 is TGTGCCAGCAGTGTCAGCGGGCCGCAAGAGACCCAGTACTTC. This sequence joins TRBV2 and TRBJ2-5, with D perhaps matching TRBD2 (6 bases). Per the germline V gene, CDR1 is SNHLY and CDR2 is FYNNEI. The CDR3 runs 14 residues. V lost 4 bases to trimming and J lost 2 bases, with 11 bases between them.